One sample yielded the 18 T cell receptor beta chains listed below, sequenced in a study of blood T cells in healthy people across ages. For the second PCR, which ran for about 6 to 11 cycles, a sample-barcoded 5' primer and a J-beta primer mix were used. Each CDR3 protein gets one entry after TCRdb re-called the 5' RACE reads with MiXCR. The sample yields about 1 million distinct CDR3 sequences, 45% seen once. The sequenced sample was blood. The receptor set was obtained from a woman in her sixties in good health.

This clonotype appeared a few times. V usage is TRBV5-6 and J usage is TRBJ2-5; 8 nucleotides line up with TRBD2. The germline CDR1 and CDR2 sequences are SGHDT and YYEEEE. This CDR3 comprises 18 residues. The junction had 12 bases not matched to a gene; V was cut back by 0 bases and J by 2 bases. CDR3 bases: TGTGCCAGCAGCTTGGGATTTTCAGCGGGAGCGGAACAAGAGACCCAGTACTTC. It encodes CASSLGFSAGAEQETQYF.

For this clonotype: At one end, the junction sequence differs from germline, possibly due to a read error. The chain recombines TRBV25-1 with TRBJ2-3; maybe TRBD2 (5 bases). Germline assignment: CDR1 MGHDK and CDR2 SYGVNS. This CDR3 contains 15 residues. CDR3 residues: CASSEREMDRDTQYF. The CDR3 bases are TGTGCAAGCAGTGAACGGGAAATGGATAGAGATACGCAGTATTTT.

This rearrangement joins TRBV5-4 to TRBJ2-1; D could derive from TRBD1 or TRBD2 (5 bases each). The CDR3 runs 14 residues. Germline CDR1 reads SGHNT; CDR2 reads YYREEE (reference sequence). Trimming left V 3 bases short and J 8 bases short, with 15 bases between. CDR3 DNA sequence: TGTGCCAGCAGCTGGCGGACTTTGGGGGATGAGCAGTTCTTC. This sequence encodes CASSWRTLGDEQFF.

CDR3 in DNA: TGTGCCAGCAGCTTAGACGGGCAGTTGAACACCGGGGAGCTGTTTTTT. This sequence encodes CASSLDGQLNTGELFF. This rearrangement joins TRBV7-2 to TRBJ2-2; D unclear. V lost 1 base and J lost 1, with 10 bases in between. Germline assignment: CDR1 SGHTA and CDR2 FQGNSA. There are 16 residues in the CDR3.

On this clonotype: A much larger clone lies one base from this, so it may be a read error. The chain joins TRBV4-2 to TRBJ2-7; 8 nucleotides agree with TRBD2. Germline V gene data show CDR1 as LGHNA and CDR2 as YNFKEQ. The CDR3 has 13 residues. This CDR3 is CASTSGSPYERYF. CDR3 DNA sequence: TGTGCCAGCACGAGCGGGAGCCCCTACGAGCGGTACTTC.

The V gene is TRBV10-3, the J gene TRBJ2-3; TRBD2 might be the D (7 bases). Between the trimmed V and J ends, which lost 10 bases and 4 bases, there was a span of 12 bases. Looked up from germline, CDR1 is ENHRY and CDR2 is SYGVKD. The length of the CDR3 is 12 residues. CDR3 coding DNA: TGTGCCACCGAGGGGGGGTCAGATACGCAGTATTTT. Protein product: CATEGGSDTQYF.

The gene calls are TRBV9 and TRBJ2-1, with TRBD2 matching 7 bases. V dropped 2 bases and J dropped 7; count of bases not matched to a gene: 12. The germline CDR1 and CDR2 sequences are SGDLS and YYNGEE. The CDR3 sequence is 16 residues long. CDR3 amino acids: CASSVGGSLLGNEQFF. CDR3 in DNA: TGTGCCAGCAGCGTGGGAGGGAGCCTCTTGGGGAATGAGCAGTTCTTC.

The chain links TRBV9 to TRBJ2-3; D is unclear. V lost 4 bases and J 8 bases, leaving 17 bases between the germline ends. Germline lookup yields CDR1 SGDLS and CDR2 YYNGEE. The CDR3 is 14 amino acids. The CDR3, as DNA: TGTGCCAGCAGCCCCGAGCGAATGTTGGGTACGCAGTATTTT. Translation: CASSPERMLGTQYF.

V usage is TRBV4-1 and J usage is TRBJ2-7; possibly TRBD2 for D (5 bases). Deletions cut 0 bases from V and 3 bases from J, with 12 bases between. The CDR3 is 15 amino acids. CDR1 is MGHRA, CDR2 YSYEKL, per germline. In DNA form, the CDR3 reads TGCGCCAGCAGCCAAGAGAGTGGCGGAGGCTACGAGCAGTACTTC. It encodes CASSQESGGGYEQYF.

The DNA of the CDR3 is TGTGCCAGCAGTTTATGGGTGGGGGTAGCTTTCTTT. This codes for CASSLWVGVAFF. The V and J genes are TRBV12-3 or TRBV12-4 and TRBJ1-1; weak D call: TRBD1 (5 bases). Trimming shortened V by 2 bases and J by 10 bases, and 11 bases separated the two germline ends. The CDR3 sequence is 12 residues long.

This clonotype was recorded a few times. The V call is TRBV12-3 or TRBV12-4, the J call TRBJ2-6; D gene ambiguous. V was clipped by 1 base and J by 4 bases, with 8 bases between them. The CDR3 is made up of 15 amino acids. CDR3 loop: CASSLGLGGANVLTF. The CDR3 coding sequence is TGTGCCAGCAGTTTAGGGCTCGGGGGGGCCAACGTCCTGACTTTC.

To note about this clonotype: Its ends do not fully match the called genes, so a read error is possible. This chain links TRBV5-1 with TRBJ2-1, with no clear D. Germline V lookup: CDR1 SGHRS, CDR2 YFSETQ. The CDR3 is made up of 15 amino acids. CDR3 sequence reads: CASSLARTAYNEQFF. In nucleotides, the CDR3 is TGCGCCAGCAGCTTGGCCAGGACCGCCTATAATGAGCAGTTCTTC.

The V gene is TRBV28, the J gene TRBJ2-1; D unresolved. The DNA matches TRBJ2-7 better at its end, which makes the J call doubtful. CDR3 length: 13 residues. CDR1 is MDHEN, CDR2 SYDVKM, per germline. The CDR3, as DNA: TGTGCCTGTGATGGAAGGTCCTACAATGAGCAGTACTTC. This gives the protein CACDGRSYNEQYF.

This rearrangement joins TRBV6-1 to TRBJ1-6; D not certain. This CDR3 has 12 residues. Germline V gene lookup returns CDR1 MNHNS and CDR2 SASEGT. Trimming cost V 7 bases and J 13 bases, with 14 bases left between them. The CDR3 reads CASTEGRRPLHF. As DNA, the CDR3 is TGTGCCAGCACCGAAGGACGTAGGCCCCTCCACTTT.

The CDR3 nucleotides are TGTGCCAGCCAACTAGCGGGATTCGACGAGCAGTACTTC. Protein: CASQLAGFDEQYF. The chain has TRBV27 and TRBJ2-4; 10 positions agree with TRBD2. The J call may be in error: the DNA end matches TRBJ2-7 better. The CDR3 loop spans 13 amino acids. Germline CDR1 MNHEY, CDR2 SMNVEV (reference sequence).

This clonotype was seen only a few times. V gene TRBV12-3 or TRBV12-4 combines with J gene TRBJ2-4, with unresolved D. V gave up 7 bases and J gave up 9 bases, with 16 bases separating them. The CDR3 covers 13 residues. CDR3 residues: CASKSSKGAIQYF. DNA of the CDR3: TGTGCCAGCAAGAGCAGCAAAGGCGCCATTCAGTACTTC.

The table lists this clonotype with a count of one. This chain joins TRBV24-1 and TRBJ2-1, with 7 bases matching TRBD2. J was trimmed by 0 bases and V by 8 bases; bases with no gene match: 6. The CDR3 is 15 residues long. CDR1 is KGHDR, CDR2 SFDVKD, per germline. In DNA form, the CDR3 reads TGTGCCACCAATCCTAGCGGAAGCTCCTACAATGAGCAGTTCTTC. As protein: CATNPSGSSYNEQFF.

This clonotype was seen repeatedly, ten times or more. The J gene is TRBJ2-7, the V gene TRBV27, with D unclear. V lost 3 bases to trimming and J lost 1 base, with 7 bases between them. In germline, CDR1 is MNHEY, CDR2 SMNVEV (reference sequence). The CDR3 has 13 residues. In DNA, the CDR3 is TGTGCCAGCAGTTTCGACCCGTCCTACGAGCAGTACTTC. This codes for CASSFDPSYEQYF.